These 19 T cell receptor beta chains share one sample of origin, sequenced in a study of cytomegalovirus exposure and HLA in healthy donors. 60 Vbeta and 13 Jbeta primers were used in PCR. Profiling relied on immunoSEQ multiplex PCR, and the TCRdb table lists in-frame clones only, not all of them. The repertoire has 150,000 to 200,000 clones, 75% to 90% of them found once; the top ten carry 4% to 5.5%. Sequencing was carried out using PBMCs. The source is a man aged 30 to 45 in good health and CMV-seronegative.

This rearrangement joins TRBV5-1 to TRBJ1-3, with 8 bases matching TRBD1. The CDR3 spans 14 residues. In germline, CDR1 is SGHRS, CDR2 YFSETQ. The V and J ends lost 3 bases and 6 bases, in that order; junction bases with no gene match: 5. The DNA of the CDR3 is TGCGCCAGCAGCTATGGACAGGGAGAAAACACCATATATTTT. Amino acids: CASSYGQGENTIYF. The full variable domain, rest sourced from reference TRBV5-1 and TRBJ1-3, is KAGVTQTPRYLIKTRGQQVTLSCSPISGHRSVSWYQQTPGQGLQFLFEYFSETQRNKGNFPGRFSGRQFSNSRSEMNVSTLELGDSALYLCASSYGQGENTIYFGEGSWLTVV.

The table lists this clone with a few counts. The CDR3 loop is CASSFNNNEQFF. As DNA, the CDR3 is TGTGCCAGCAGCTTCAACAACAATGAGCAGTTCTTC. The V gene is TRBV11-3, the J gene TRBJ2-1; D call uncertain. Germline CDR1 reads SGHNT; CDR2 reads YENEEA. CDR3 length equals 12 residues. Trimming took 3 bases from V and 5 from J, leaving 5 bases between them.

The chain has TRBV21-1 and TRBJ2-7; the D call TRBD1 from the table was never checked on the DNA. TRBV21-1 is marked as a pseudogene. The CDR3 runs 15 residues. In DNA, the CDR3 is TGTGCCAGCAGCAAAGCCCTGGGACAGCTGGACGAGCAGTACTTC. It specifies CASSKALGQLDEQYF.

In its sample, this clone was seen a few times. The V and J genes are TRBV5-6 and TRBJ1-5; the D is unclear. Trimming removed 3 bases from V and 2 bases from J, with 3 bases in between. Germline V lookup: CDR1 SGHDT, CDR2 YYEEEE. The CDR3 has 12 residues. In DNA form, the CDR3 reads TGTGCCAGCAGCTCAGGCAATCAGCCCCAGCATTTT. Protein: CASSSGNQPQHF.

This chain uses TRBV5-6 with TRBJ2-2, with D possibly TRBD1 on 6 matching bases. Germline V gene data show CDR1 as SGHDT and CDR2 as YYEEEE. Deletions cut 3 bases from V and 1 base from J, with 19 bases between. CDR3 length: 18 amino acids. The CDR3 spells CASSSYLTGTMNTGELFF. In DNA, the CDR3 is TGTGCCAGCAGCTCTTACCTAACCGGGACAATGAACACCGGGGAGCTGTTTTTT.

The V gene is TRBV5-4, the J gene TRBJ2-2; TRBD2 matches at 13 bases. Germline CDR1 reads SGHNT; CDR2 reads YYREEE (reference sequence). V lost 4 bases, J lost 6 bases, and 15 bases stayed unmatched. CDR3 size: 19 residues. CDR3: CASSPFRQTSGGFAGELFF. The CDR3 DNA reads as TGTGCCAGCAGCCCCTTTCGCCAGACTAGCGGGGGGTTCGCCGGGGAGCTGTTTTTT.

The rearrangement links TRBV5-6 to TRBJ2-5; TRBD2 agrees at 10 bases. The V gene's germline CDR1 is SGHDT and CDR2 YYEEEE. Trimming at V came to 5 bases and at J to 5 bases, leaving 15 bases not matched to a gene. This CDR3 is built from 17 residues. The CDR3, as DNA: TGTGCCAGCAGTGGGGCGGAGGTACTAGCGGGGATGGAGACCCAGTACTTC. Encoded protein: CASSGAEVLAGMETQYF.

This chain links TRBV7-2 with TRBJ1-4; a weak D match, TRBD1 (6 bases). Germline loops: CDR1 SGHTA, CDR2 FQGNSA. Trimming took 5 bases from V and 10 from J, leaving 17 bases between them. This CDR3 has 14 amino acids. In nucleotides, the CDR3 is TGTGCCAGCAGCCAAGTACGGGGAGGGGGAAAACTGTTTTTT. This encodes CASSQVRGGGKLFF.

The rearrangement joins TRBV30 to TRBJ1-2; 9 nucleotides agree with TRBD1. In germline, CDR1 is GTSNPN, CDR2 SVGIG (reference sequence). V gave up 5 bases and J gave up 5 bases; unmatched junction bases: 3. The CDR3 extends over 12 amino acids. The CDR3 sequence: CAWGTGIYGYTF. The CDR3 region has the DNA TGTGCCTGGGGGACAGGGATATATGGCTACACCTTC.

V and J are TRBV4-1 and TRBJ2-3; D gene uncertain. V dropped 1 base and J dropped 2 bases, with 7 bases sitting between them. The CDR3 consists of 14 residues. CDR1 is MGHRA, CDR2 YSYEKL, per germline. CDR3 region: CASSQVGNTDTQYF. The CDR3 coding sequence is TGCGCCAGCAGCCAAGTTGGCAACACAGATACGCAGTATTTT.

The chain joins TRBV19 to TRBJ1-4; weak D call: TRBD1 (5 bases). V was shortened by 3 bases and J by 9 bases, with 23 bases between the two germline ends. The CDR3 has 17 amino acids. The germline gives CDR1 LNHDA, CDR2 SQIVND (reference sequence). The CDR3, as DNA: TGTGCCAGTAGTATCCACGTGGGAGGGGCCCAGGCGAAAAAACTGTTTTTT. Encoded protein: CASSIHVGGAQAKKLFF.

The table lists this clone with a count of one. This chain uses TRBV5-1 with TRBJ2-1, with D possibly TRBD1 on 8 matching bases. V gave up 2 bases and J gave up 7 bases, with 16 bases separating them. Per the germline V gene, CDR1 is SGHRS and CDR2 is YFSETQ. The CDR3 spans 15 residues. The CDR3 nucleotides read TGCGCCAGCAGCTTACTGGACAGGGAGGGGAATGAGCAGTTCTTC. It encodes CASSLLDREGNEQFF.

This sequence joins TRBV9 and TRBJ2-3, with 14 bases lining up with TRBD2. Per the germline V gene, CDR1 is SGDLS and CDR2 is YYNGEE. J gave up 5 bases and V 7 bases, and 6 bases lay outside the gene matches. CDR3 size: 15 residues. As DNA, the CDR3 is TGTGCCAGCGCGCCGGGGACTAGCGGGGGAGATACGCAGTATTTT. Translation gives CASAPGTSGGDTQYF.

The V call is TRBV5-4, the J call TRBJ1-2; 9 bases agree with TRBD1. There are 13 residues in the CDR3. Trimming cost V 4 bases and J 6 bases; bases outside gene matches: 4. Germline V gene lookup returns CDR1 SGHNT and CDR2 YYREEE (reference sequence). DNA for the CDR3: TGTGCCAGCAGCCGACAGGGGGGAAATGGCTACACCTTC. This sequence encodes CASSRQGGNGYTF.

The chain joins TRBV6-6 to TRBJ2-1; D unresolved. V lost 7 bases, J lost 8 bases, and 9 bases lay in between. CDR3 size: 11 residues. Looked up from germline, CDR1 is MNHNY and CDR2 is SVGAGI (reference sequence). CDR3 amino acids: CASTRKDEQFF. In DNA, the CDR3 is TGTGCCAGCACGAGGAAGGATGAGCAGTTCTTC.

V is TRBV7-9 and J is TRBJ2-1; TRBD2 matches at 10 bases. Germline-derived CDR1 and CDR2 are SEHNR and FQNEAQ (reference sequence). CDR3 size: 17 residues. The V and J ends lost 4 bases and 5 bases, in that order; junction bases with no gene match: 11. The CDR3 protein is CASSSGPSGRTHNEQFF. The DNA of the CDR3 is TGTGCCAGCAGCTCAGGCCCTAGCGGGAGAACTCACAATGAGCAGTTCTTC.

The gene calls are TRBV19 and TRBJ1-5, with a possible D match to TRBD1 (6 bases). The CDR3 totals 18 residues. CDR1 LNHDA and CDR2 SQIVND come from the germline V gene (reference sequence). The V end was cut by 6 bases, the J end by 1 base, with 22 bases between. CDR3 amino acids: CASSQRGEGRGSNQPQHF. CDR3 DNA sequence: TGTGCCAGTAGCCAAAGGGGGGAGGGTCGGGGGAGCAATCAGCCCCAGCATTTT.

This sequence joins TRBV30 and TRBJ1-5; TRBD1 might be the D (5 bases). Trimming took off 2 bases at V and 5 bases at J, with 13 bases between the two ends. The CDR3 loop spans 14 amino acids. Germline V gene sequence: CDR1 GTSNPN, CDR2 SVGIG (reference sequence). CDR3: CAWSPGHGDQPQHF. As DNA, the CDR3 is TGTGCCTGGAGTCCCGGACATGGGGATCAGCCCCAGCATTTT.

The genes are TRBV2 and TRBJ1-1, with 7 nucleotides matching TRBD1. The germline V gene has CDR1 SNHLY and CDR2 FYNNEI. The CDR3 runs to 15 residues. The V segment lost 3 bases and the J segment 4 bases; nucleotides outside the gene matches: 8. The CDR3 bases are TGTGCCAGCAGTGAGTTAGGGTCAGGGGGCACTGAAGCTTTCTTT. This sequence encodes CASSELGSGGTEAFF.